The 20 T cell receptor beta chains reported below all come from one sample, sequenced in a study of PD-L1 blockade in urothelial cancer (dated by TCRdb to the late 2010s). The library was built by means of the immunoSEQ multiplex PCR assay. TCRdb stores this immuneACCESS table with in-frame sequences only. Part of the clones is absent; in the studies checked, under half of the shortfall reflects unresolved V genes, and no reason is known for the rest. The table for this sample lists approximately 67,000 clones; 70% to 90% of them were counted only once. The biggest ten clones account for more than 13% of the sample. The meaning of the sample's time point label: pretreatment peripheral blood. The source was PBMCs, collected around atezolizumab (anti-PD-L1) treatment. The source is a man aged 60 to 75 with urothelial cancer.

The genes are TRBV6-5 and TRBJ2-2; D ambiguous. The CDR3 spans 12 residues. The germline V gene encodes CDR1 MNHEY and CDR2 SVGAGI. Trimming cost V 5 bases and J 8 bases, with 9 bases left between them. Here the CDR3 DNA reads TGTGCCAGCAGTCAAACTGCGGGGGAGCTGTTTTTT. Its translation: CASSQTAGELFF.

J is TRBJ1-6 and V is TRBV6-1; 8 bases are a match to TRBD1. The CDR3 consists of 15 residues. The ends lost 2 bases at V and 6 bases at J; junction bases unmatched: 3. The germline V gene encodes CDR1 MNHNS and CDR2 SASEGT. In DNA, the CDR3 is TGTGCCAGCAGTGAACTGACAGGGGCTAATTCACCCCTCCACTTT. Protein: CASSELTGANSPLHF.

The chain links TRBV19 to TRBJ2-5; 7 nucleotides line up with TRBD1. Germline lookup yields CDR1 LNHDA and CDR2 SQIVND (reference sequence). The CDR3 runs 13 residues. Losses at the gene ends were 2 bases for V and 5 bases for J; bases not matched to a gene: 2. The chain's CDR3 is CASSITGAETQYF. DNA of the CDR3: TGTGCCAGTAGTATAACAGGGGCGGAGACCCAGTACTTC.

This chain links TRBV7-8 with TRBJ2-7; tentative D call: TRBD2 (6 bases). Between the trimmed V and J ends, which lost 6 bases and 0 bases, there was a span of 15 bases. Germline lookup yields CDR1 SGHVS and CDR2 FQNEAQ. This CDR3 has 15 amino acids. DNA for the CDR3: TGTGCCAGCAGAGCACTGGCGGGGAGCTCCTACGAGCAGTACTTC. The encoded protein is CASRALAGSSYEQYF.

This chain uses TRBV7-9 with TRBJ1-5; TRBD1 matches 9 bases. The CDR3 has 14 amino acids. Germline loops: CDR1 SEHNR, CDR2 FQNEAQ (reference sequence). Unmatched junction bases numbered 10, after V lost 1 base and J lost 15 bases. The CDR3 is CASSLGEGQGVLHF. CDR3 in DNA: TGTGCCAGCAGCTTAGGAGAGGGACAGGGAGTTTTGCATTTT. Complete variable domain (other parts from reference TRBV7-9 and TRBJ1-5): DTGVSQNPRHKITKRGQNVTFRCDPISEHNRLYWYRQTLGQGPEFLTYFQNEAQLEKSRLLSDRFSAERPKGSFSTLEIQRTEQGDSAMYLCASSLGEGQGVLHFGDGTRLSIL.

V usage is TRBV10-2 and J usage is TRBJ1-3; D may be TRBD1 (6 bases). The CDR3 covers 14 residues. Germline V gene lookup returns CDR1 WSHSY and CDR2 SAAADI. The germline V and J ends were trimmed by 5 bases and 4 bases, with 12 bases remaining between them. CDR3 in amino acids: CASSPSGAGNTIYF. The DNA for the CDR3 is TGCGCCAGCAGTCCGTCAGGGGCAGGAAACACCATATATTTT.

This clone has just one count. This chain uses TRBV19 with TRBJ1-2, with TRBD1 matching over 9 bases. Germline V gene data show CDR1 as LNHDA and CDR2 as SQIVND (reference sequence). The V segment lost 8 bases and the J segment 8 bases; nucleotides outside the gene matches: 9. The CDR3 sequence is 13 residues long. CDR3 in amino acids: CASAPGQGGGYTF. The CDR3, as DNA: TGTGCCAGTGCCCCGGGACAGGGCGGGGGCTACACCTTC.

This clone was found once. The chain uses TRBV28 and TRBJ2-7; possible D gene TRBD1, 5 bases. Germline loops: CDR1 MDHEN, CDR2 SYDVKM. Trimming took 4 bases from V and 3 from J, leaving 16 bases between them. The CDR3 extends over 15 amino acids. CDR3 bases: TGTGCCAGCAGTTCGTATCAGGGTTGGGGCTACGAGCAGTACTTC. This translates into CASSSYQGWGYEQYF.

CDR3 coding DNA: TGTGCCAGCAGTGTAACACAGGGTGGTGAAGCTTTCTTT. It codes for CASSVTQGGEAFF. The V and J genes are TRBV6-1 and TRBJ1-1; a weak D match, TRBD1 (6 bases). Trimming removed 4 bases from V and 7 bases from J, with 13 bases in between. This CDR3 comprises 13 residues. Germline CDR1 MNHNS, CDR2 SASEGT.

This clone was counted a few times. This chain uses TRBV10-3 with TRBJ2-5, with D perhaps TRBD2 (6 bases). The CDR3 spans 15 residues. Trimming cost V 0 bases and J 5 bases, with 13 bases left between them. The germline gives CDR1 ENHRY, CDR2 SYGVKD. The CDR3 nucleotides read TGTGCCATCAGTGAGTCGGGACTTCCGGGGGAGACCCAGTACTTC. Amino acids: CAISESGLPGETQYF.

The chain employs TRBV2 and TRBJ2-7; unclear D gene. Trimming took off 3 bases at V and 3 bases at J, with 3 bases between the two ends. The CDR3 is made up of 11 amino acids. Germline loops: CDR1 SNHLY, CDR2 FYNNEI. The DNA of the CDR3 is TGTGCCAGCAGTGACAACTACGAGCAGTACTTC. It specifies CASSDNYEQYF.

The chain links TRBV5-1 to TRBJ2-3; 7 nucleotides agree with TRBD2. V was clipped by 3 bases and J by 0 bases; unmatched bases: 10. The CDR3 has 17 residues. CDR1 and CDR2 from the germline V gene are SGHRS and YFSETQ. CDR3 in DNA: TGCGCCAGCAGCTGGGGGGGTAGCGGATCTAGCACAGATACGCAGTATTTT. Amino acid sequence: CASSWGGSGSSTDTQYF.

This clone was seen more than once but under ten times. The sample carries other DNA sequences with the same CDR3. The chain couples TRBV19 to TRBJ1-3; D remains ambiguous. Germline V gene sequence: CDR1 LNHDA, CDR2 SQIVND (reference sequence). Trimming took off 3 bases at V and 0 bases at J, with 6 bases between the two ends. This CDR3 comprises 14 residues. The CDR3 sequence: CASSISFSGNTIYF. CDR3 in DNA: TGTGCCAGTAGTATCAGTTTCTCTGGAAACACCATATATTTT. Combining the CDR3 with reference TRBV19 and TRBJ1-3 gives the whole variable domain DGGITQSPKYLFRKEGQNVTLSCEQNLNHDAMYWYRQDPGQGLRLIYYSQIVNDFQKGDIAEGYSVSREKKESFPLTVTSAQKNPTAFYLCASSISFSGNTIYFGEGSWLTVV.

In DNA, the CDR3 is TGTGCCAGCAGCGACAGGTACGAGCAGTACTTC. This encodes CASSDRYEQYF. This rearrangement joins TRBV7-2 to TRBJ2-7; possible D gene TRBD1, 6 bases. CDR1 and CDR2 from the germline V gene are SGHTA and FQGNSA. With 5 bases removed from V and 4 bases from J, the gap between germline ends came to 6 bases. The CDR3 sequence is 11 residues long.

This clone was seen a single time. The J gene is TRBJ2-5, the V gene TRBV7-3; 10 nucleotides agree with TRBD2. The CDR3 length is 13 residues. With V trimmed by 4 bases and J by 5 bases, 1 base remained unmatched. Germline loops: CDR1 SGHTA, CDR2 FQGTGA. CDR3 DNA: TGTGCCAGCAGCTGGACTAGCGGCGAGACCCAGTACTTC. This encodes CASSWTSGETQYF.

V is TRBV7-9 and J is TRBJ1-1; no clear D gene. This CDR3 has 14 residues. Germline V gene lookup returns CDR1 SEHNR and CDR2 FQNEAQ (reference sequence). V was pared by 7 bases and J by 1 base, with 13 bases between. CDR3 nucleotides: TGTGCCAGCACCCGCGGCGGGTCGAACACTGAAGCTTTCTTT. This gives the protein CASTRGGSNTEAFF.

The chain employs TRBV19 and TRBJ2-7, with D possibly TRBD2 on 6 matching bases. The ends were cut back, 8 bases at V and 1 base at J, with 15 bases in the middle. Germline CDR1 and CDR2: LNHDA and SQIVND (reference sequence). This CDR3 comprises 14 residues. The chain's CDR3 is CASSKSGGSYEQYF. For the CDR3, the DNA is TGTGCCAGTTCCAAATCCGGGGGTTCCTACGAGCAGTACTTC. Full variable domain (missing parts from reference TRBV19 and TRBJ2-7): DGGITQSPKYLFRKEGQNVTLSCEQNLNHDAMYWYRQDPGQGLRLIYYSQIVNDFQKGDIAEGYSVSREKKESFPLTVTSAQKNPTAFYLCASSKSGGSYEQYFGPGTRLTVT.

The genes are TRBV25-1 and TRBJ2-1; the D is unclear. This CDR3 has 15 residues. Trimming pared 2 bases from V and 0 bases from J, leaving 8 bases between. Looked up from germline, CDR1 is MGHDK and CDR2 is SYGVNS. Here the CDR3 DNA reads TGTGCCAGCAGTGAAGCGTCTTCCTCCTACAATGAGCAGTTCTTC. This translates into CASSEASSSYNEQFF.

V and J are TRBV28 and TRBJ2-2; no reliable D call. The CDR3 is made up of 12 amino acids. The germline CDR1 and CDR2 sequences are MDHEN and SYDVKM. V was cut by 1 base and J by 5 bases, with 2 bases left in between. The CDR3 loop is CASSLSTGELFF. The DNA of the CDR3 is TGTGCCAGCAGTTTATCGACCGGGGAGCTGTTTTTT.

This chain links TRBV5-1 with TRBJ2-7; weak D call: TRBD1 (6 bases). V lost 0 bases and J lost 2, with 9 bases in between. Per the germline V gene, CDR1 is SGHRS and CDR2 is YFSETQ. The CDR3 is 14 amino acids. CDR3 protein: CASSLGDKPYEQYF. For the CDR3, the DNA is TGCGCCAGCAGCTTGGGGGACAAGCCCTACGAGCAGTACTTC.